Listed below are T cell receptor beta chains from one sample, sequenced in a study of graft-versus-host responses after intestinal transplantation. Measured with immunoSEQ multiplex PCR; TCRdb has only the in-frame clones, and not every one. The table lists some 50,000 clones, roughly 84% of them singletons. The antigens these receptors bind are not known. The sequencing used unstimulated CD4+ T cells sorted from spleen or lymph node cells, collected before transplant. The source of these receptors is a human donor who was the organ donor for an intestinal transplant. The CDR3 runs from the conserved cysteine through the conserved F or W. The D gene is left open where the match is weak. Clone size is given for some rows only: seen once, a few or many times, or a class if the clone is expanded.

CDR3nt	CDR3aa	abundance	v_gene	j_gene	d_gene	len
TGTGCCAGCCCCCAGGGTCGCGAAAAACTGTTTTTT	CASPQGREKLFF	NA	TRBV6-5	TRBJ1-4	NA	12
TGCGCCAGCAGCTTGGATTTCGGGACCTCTAACTATGGCTACACCTTC	CASSLDFGTSNYGYTF	NA	TRBV5-1	TRBJ1-2	NA	16
TGTGCCAGCAGTTGGCCCGGTAATGGCTACACCTTC	CASSWPGNGYTF	NA	TRBV6-6	TRBJ1-2	NA	12
TGTGCCAGCACATGGACAGGGAATCGCGGCACCGGGGAGCTGTTTTTT	CASTWTGNRGTGELFF	NA	TRBV6-6	TRBJ2-2	TRBD1	16
TGTGCCAGCAGCTTGGGGGGAGGGAATCAGCCCCAGCATTTT	CASSLGGGNQPQHF	NA	TRBV7-9	TRBJ1-5	NA	14
TGTGCCAGCAGCTTGGATCGACAGAAGGTCACTGAAGCTTTCTTT	CASSLDRQKVTEAFF	NA	TRBV5-4	TRBJ1-1	NA	15
TGTGCCAGCAATATAGCGCCGACCTACGAGCAGTACTTC	CASNIAPTYEQYF	NA	TRBV5-5	TRBJ2-7	NA	13
TGCGCCAGCAGCTTGGGGACAGGGGGCAGAAACACCATATATTTT	CASSLGTGGRNTIYF	NA	TRBV5-1	TRBJ1-3	TRBD1	15
TGTGCCAGCAAAGATTCGGATTACACCGGGGAGCTGTTTTTT	CASKDSDYTGELFF	few	TRBV6-6	TRBJ2-2	NA	14
TGTGCCAGCAGCTCCGCCCCGCCGGGACTAGCGGTGGGCACGCAGTATTTT	CASSSAPPGLAVGTQYF	NA	TRBV7-2	TRBJ2-3	TRBD2	17
TGTGCCAGTACCAGACAGGGCCCTAATGAAAAACTGTTTTTT	CASTRQGPNEKLFF	once	TRBV19	TRBJ1-4	TRBD1	14
TGTGCCAGCAGCGCACAGTGGGGGGGCTGGAATACGCAGTATTTT	CASSAQWGGWNTQYF	NA	TRBV9	TRBJ2-3	NA	15
TGTGCCAGCAGCGTAGAGCTGCGAGGGAACACTGAAGCTTTCTTT	CASSVELRGNTEAFF	NA	TRBV9	TRBJ1-1	NA	15
TGTGCCAGCAGCCAAAGGGGAGCGGGGAGTTACAATGAGCAGTTCTTC	CASSQRGAGSYNEQFF	NA	TRBV4-2	TRBJ2-1	TRBD2	16
TGCGCCAGCAGCCAGGGGGTGAACACTGAAGCTTTCTTT	CASSQGVNTEAFF	NA	TRBV5-1	TRBJ1-1	TRBD1	13
TGTGCCAGCAGTGAATGGAGCGGGGGGATAAACAATGAGCAGTTCTTC	CASSEWSGGINNEQFF	NA	TRBV25-1	TRBJ2-1	TRBD2	16
TGTGCCAGTAGTGCGAGCGTATTGTATGAAAAACTGTTTTTT	CASSASVLYEKLFF	few	TRBV19	TRBJ1-4	NA	14
TGTGCCAGCAGTTACTCGGGCAGGGGCGGCTATGGCTACACCTTC	CASSYSGRGGYGYTF	NA	TRBV6-5	TRBJ1-2	NA	15
TGTGCCAGCTCACCACGGAAGACTAGCGGGAGTACCGACGAGCAGTACTTC	CASSPRKTSGSTDEQYF	NA	TRBV18	TRBJ2-7	TRBD2	17
TGTGCTAGTCCTGACAGGGAAGGAAACACCATATATTTT	CASPDREGNTIYF	NA	TRBV12-5	TRBJ1-3	TRBD1	13
TGTGCCAGCACAGGGGTGGGGGGTTCCTACGAGCAGTACTTC	CASTGVGGSYEQYF	NA	TRBV6-1	TRBJ2-7	NA	14
TGCGCCAGCAGCTCCGGGGGCCTAGCGGGAGGGCGGAATGAGCAGTTCTTC	CASSSGGLAGGRNEQFF	NA	TRBV5-1	TRBJ2-1	TRBD2	17